This section outlines one T cell receptor (beta chain) sequence together with its context. The antigen is not known. Data came from immunoSEQ multiplex PCR; TCRdb stores just in-frame clones and leaves some out. The sample holds roughly 380,000 clones; roughly 94% are singletons and the top ten take around 4%. The entry originates in a study of Ad26.COV2.S vaccination and SARS-CoV-2 variants. Study findings and constraints: Once vaccination had occurred, spike-specific CD8+ and CD4+ T cell responses reportedly showed substantial breadth. Breadth measured for non-spike TCRs was similar across vaccine and placebo recipients. From the TCR breadth and depth analyses, total T cell responses may have been underestimated.

Germline V CDR1 and CDR2: MGHRA, YSYEKL. This CDR3 is built from 15 residues. V lost 1 base and J 6 bases, leaving 12 bases between the germline ends. V usage is TRBV4-1 and J usage is TRBJ2-2; D unresolved. The source of this sequence is a human donor who had recovered from COVID-19. Sequenced material: peripheral blood, taken after recovery from COVID-19. The chain's CDR3 is CASSQVLFGSGELFF. The CDR3 bases are TGCGCCAGCAGCCAAGTGTTATTCGGGTCCGGGGAGCTGTTTTTT.